These 17 T cell receptor beta chains share one sample of origin, sequenced in a study of blood T cells in healthy people across ages. A second about 7 to 11 cycle PCR used barcoded and J-beta primers. MiXCR, run by TCRdb on the 5' RACE reads, gives a single entry per CDR3 protein. The sample gives 1.8 million or so distinct CDR3 sequences, more than 35% of which show up once; roughly 23% is in the top ten. The specimen sequenced was blood. Receptor source: a human donor in good health.

The chain joins TRBV6-6 to TRBJ1-6; D is ambiguous. Deletions cut 8 bases from V and 7 bases from J, with 9 bases between. Germline CDR1 is MNHNY and CDR2 is SVGAGI (reference sequence). The CDR3 spans 12 residues. CDR3 protein: CASEVGNSPLHF. In DNA, the CDR3 is TGTGCCAGCGAGGTGGGGAATTCACCCCTCCACTTT.

As regards this clonotype: One end of the junction fails to match germline, which may point to a read error. This chain connects TRBV2 to TRBJ2-7, with D perhaps TRBD1 or TRBD2 (5 bases each). Germline CDR1 and CDR2: SNHLY and FYNNEI. The CDR3 consists of 14 residues. CDR3 amino acids: CASIPRDQTYEQYF. Written as DNA, the CDR3 is TGTGCCAGCATCCCCCGGGACCAAACCTATGAGCAGTACTTC. The full variable domain, completed using reference TRBV2 and TRBJ2-7, is EPEVTQTPSHQVTQMGQEVILRCVPISNHLYFYWYRQILGQKVEFLVSFYNNEISEKSEIFDDQFSVERPDGSNFTLKIRSTKLEDSAMYFCASIPRDQTYEQYFGPGTRLTVT.

This clonotype was seen at least ten times. This sequence joins TRBV29-1 and TRBJ2-5, with 11 bases that match TRBD2. Germline-derived CDR1 and CDR2 are SQVTM and ANQGSEA. Trimming at V came to 4 bases and at J to 1 base, leaving 2 bases not matched to a gene. The CDR3 totals 14 residues. The CDR3, as DNA: TGCAGCGTTGCGACTAGCGGGGCCCAAGAGACCCAGTACTTC. Its protein is CSVATSGAQETQYF.

This chain connects TRBV7-9 to TRBJ2-7, with D hard to call. CDR3 length: 16 amino acids. V was clipped by 2 bases and J by 0 bases, with 14 bases between them. Per germline, CDR1 SEHNR and CDR2 FQNEAQ (reference sequence). Here the CDR3 DNA reads TGTGCCAGCAGCTTATCCCCCAAAACGGACTCCTACGAGCAGTACTTC. Protein sequence: CASSLSPKTDSYEQYF.

This rearrangement joins TRBV7-8 to TRBJ1-5, with D uncertain. V lost 7 bases, J lost 0 bases, and 10 bases lay in between. The V gene's germline CDR1 is SGHVS and CDR2 FQNEAQ. This CDR3 is built from 14 residues. CDR3 bases: TGTGCCAGCACCGAAACTTATAGCAATCAGCCCCAGCATTTT. Residues: CASTETYSNQPQHF.

This sequence joins TRBV10-3 and TRBJ2-1; D remains ambiguous. V lost 8 bases and J lost 9, with 14 bases in between. Looked up from germline, CDR1 is ENHRY and CDR2 is SYGVKD. CDR3 size: 12 residues. The CDR3, as DNA: TGTGCCATCTCCCCGGTGGCAGGTGAGCAGTTCTTC. It specifies CAISPVAGEQFF.

The V call is TRBV12-3 or TRBV12-4, the J call TRBJ2-7; D gene ambiguous. Trimming cost V 3 bases and J 1 base, with 7 bases left between them. The CDR3 is 13 residues long. CDR3 residues: CASSLHVSYEQYF. DNA for the CDR3: TGTGCCAGCAGTTTGCACGTTTCCTACGAGCAGTACTTC.

V gene TRBV7-9 combines with J gene TRBJ2-3; D remains ambiguous. V shed 4 bases and J shed 5 bases, with 10 bases lying between them. The CDR3 consists of 13 residues. CDR1 and CDR2 (germline): SEHNR, FQNEAQ (reference sequence). The CDR3 coding sequence is TGTGCCAGCAGCTCTATAGTGCAAGATACGCAGTATTTT. Translated: CASSSIVQDTQYF.

The chain links TRBV3-1 to TRBJ1-1; D gene unclear. Germline V gene sequence: CDR1 LGHDT, CDR2 YNNKEL (reference sequence). V gave up 1 base and J gave up 2 bases, with 17 bases separating them. This CDR3 has 17 amino acids. This CDR3 reads CASSQVSEGVINTEAFF. CDR3 coding DNA: TGTGCCAGCAGCCAAGTTTCGGAGGGTGTTATAAACACTGAAGCTTTCTTT.

This clonotype appeared once. The chain is built from TRBV28 and TRBJ1-2, with D uncertain. Germline-derived CDR1 and CDR2 are MDHEN and SYDVKM. Trimming cost V 6 bases and J 8 bases, with 22 bases left between them. CDR3 size: 15 residues. This CDR3 is CASSPGEGLSRGYTF. CDR3 nucleotides: TGTGCCAGCAGCCCCGGAGAGGGTCTGTCGAGGGGCTACACCTTC.

This sequence joins TRBV20-1 and TRBJ1-1; no clear D. V was trimmed by 3 bases and J by 5 bases, leaving 13 bases between them. CDR3 length: 13 residues. Germline CDR1 reads DFQATT; CDR2 reads SNEGSKA (reference sequence). The CDR3 nucleotides are TGCAGTGCTAGGAACAGCCCCGGGACTGAAGCTTTCTTT. Its translation is CSARNSPGTEAFF.

The rearrangement joins TRBV24-1 to TRBJ2-1; D is undetermined. Trimming pared 7 bases from V and 0 bases from J, leaving 9 bases between. The CDR3 has 14 amino acids. The germline gives CDR1 KGHDR, CDR2 SFDVKD. In nucleotides, the CDR3 is TGTGCCACCAGGCCAGCGAGCTCCTACAATGAGCAGTTCTTC. Translated, it gives CATRPASSYNEQFF.

CDR3 nucleotides: TGTGCCAGCAGGCCGGGACTACACACCGGGGAGCTGTTTTTT. Protein: CASRPGLHTGELFF. The chain links TRBV28 to TRBJ2-2; 7 bases agree with TRBD2. The junction had 4 bases not matched to a gene; V was cut back by 6 bases and J by 3 bases. In germline, CDR1 is MDHEN, CDR2 SYDVKM. The CDR3 totals 14 residues.

This clonotype was picked up a small number of times. The V gene is TRBV20-1, the J gene TRBJ2-5; D might be TRBD2 (5 bases). Germline lookup yields CDR1 DFQATT and CDR2 SNEGSKA (reference sequence). Trimming shortened V by 6 bases and J by 5 bases, and 13 bases separated the two germline ends. CDR3 size: 12 residues. The CDR3 coding sequence is TGCAGTGCACTACTAGTTCGGGAGACCCAGTACTTC. Protein: CSALLVRETQYF.

The V gene is TRBV6-6, the J gene TRBJ1-5; possibly TRBD1 for D (5 bases). The CDR3 spans 15 residues. Per the germline V gene, CDR1 is MNHNY and CDR2 is SVGAGI (reference sequence). Trimming shortened V by 2 bases and J by 3 bases, and 11 bases separated the two germline ends. CDR3 DNA: TGTGCCAGCAGTTACCCGACAGAGTACAATCAGCCCCAGCATTTT. It translates to CASSYPTEYNQPQHF.

The rearrangement uses TRBV4-3 and TRBJ1-5; D is uncertain. This CDR3 is built from 13 residues. The V gene's germline CDR1 is LGHNA and CDR2 YSLEER. Trimming pared 0 bases from V and 7 bases from J, leaving 7 bases between. CDR3 sequence reads: CASSQEREQPQHF. The CDR3 DNA sequence: TGCGCCAGCAGCCAAGAAAGAGAGCAGCCCCAGCATTTT.

Note on this clonotype: Given a much more abundant clone one base away, this may be a read error. V usage is TRBV7-2 and J usage is TRBJ2-1; 8 bases map to TRBD2. The trim removed 5 bases at V and 10 bases at J, leaving 13 bases unmatched. The CDR3 spans 15 residues. Per the germline V gene, CDR1 is SGHTA and CDR2 is FQGNSA. The CDR3 DNA reads TGTGCCAGCAGCCCCACCGGCGGGGGGATTTGGGAGCAGTTCTTC. It translates to CASSPTGGGIWEQFF.